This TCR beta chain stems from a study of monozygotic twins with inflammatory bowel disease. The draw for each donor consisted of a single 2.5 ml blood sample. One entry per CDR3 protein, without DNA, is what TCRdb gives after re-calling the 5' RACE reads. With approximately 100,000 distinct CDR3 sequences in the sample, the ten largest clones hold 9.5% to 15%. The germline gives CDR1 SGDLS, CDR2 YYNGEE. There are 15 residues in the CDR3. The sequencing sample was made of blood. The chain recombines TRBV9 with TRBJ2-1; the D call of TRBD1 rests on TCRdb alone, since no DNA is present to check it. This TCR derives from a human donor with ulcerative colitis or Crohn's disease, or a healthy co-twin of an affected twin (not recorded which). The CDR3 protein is CASSVGQGADNEQFF.